Shown below are 2 T cell receptor beta chains from a single sample sequenced in a study of blood T cell repertoires in COVID-19. Sequencing used immunoSEQ multiplex PCR; TCRdb keeps in-frame clones, though not all of them. The sample has about 310,000 clones; around 90% are singletons. Sequencing input: peripheral blood. These receptors all stem from a woman in her 40s with COVID-19, enrolled during active disease.

CDR3 in DNA: TGTGCCAGCAGCGCCCAGACAGGCTACGAGCAGTACTTC. Protein: CASSAQTGYEQYF. The rearrangement joins TRBV9 to TRBJ2-7; possibly TRBD1 for D (6 bases). Trimming cost V 3 bases and J 3 bases, with 10 bases left between them. CDR1 and CDR2 (germline): SGDLS, YYNGEE. CDR3 length: 13 residues.

The chain uses TRBV28 and TRBJ1-6; 10 nucleotides agree with TRBD1. Germline CDR1 and CDR2: MDHEN and SYDVKM. CDR3 length equals 15 residues. After removal of 8 bases from V and 7 bases from J, the junction contained 8 bases not matched to a gene. The DNA for the CDR3 is TGTGCCAGCTATGACAGGGGGCTCTTCAATTCACCCCTCCACTTT. Translating gives CASYDRGLFNSPLHF.